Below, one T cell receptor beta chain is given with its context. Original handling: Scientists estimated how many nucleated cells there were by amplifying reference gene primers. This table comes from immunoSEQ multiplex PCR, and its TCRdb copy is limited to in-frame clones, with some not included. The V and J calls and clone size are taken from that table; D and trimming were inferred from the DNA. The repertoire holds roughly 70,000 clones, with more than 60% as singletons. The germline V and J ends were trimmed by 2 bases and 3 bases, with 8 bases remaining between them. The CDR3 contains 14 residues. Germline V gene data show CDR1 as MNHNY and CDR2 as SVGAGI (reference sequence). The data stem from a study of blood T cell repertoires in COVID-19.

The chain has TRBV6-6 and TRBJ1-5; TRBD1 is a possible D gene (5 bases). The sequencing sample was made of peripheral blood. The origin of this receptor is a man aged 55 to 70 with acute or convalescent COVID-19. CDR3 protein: CASSYRRDNQPQHF. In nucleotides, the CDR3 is TGTGCCAGCAGTTACCGCAGGGACAATCAGCCCCAGCATTTT.